The sequence of this T cell receptor beta chain was determined in a study of blood T cell repertoires in COVID-19. Background on the study: Some COVID-19 samples were acute and others convalescent; all came from the United States, Italy and Spain.

Assay: immunoSEQ multiplex PCR; the TCRdb copy retains only in-frame clones and omits some. The table shows 65,000 or so clones, with over 75% occurring only once. Trimming removed 7 bases at V and 4 bases at J, with 17 bases between. CDR1 and CDR2 from the germline V gene are MNHEY and SVGAGI. CDR3 length: 14 residues. The source is a man aged 50 to 60 with active COVID-19. The specimen was peripheral blood. The V and J genes are TRBV6-5 and TRBJ2-7; TRBD2 might be the D (6 bases). The CDR3 DNA follows: TGTGCCAGCATGAGGGTGCGGGGCCAATACGAGCAGTACTTC. It is translated as CASMRVRGQYEQYF.